This T cell receptor beta chain is from a study of T-cell reconstitution after alpha-beta-depleted transplantation in children. Points from the study as a whole: Surviving recipient T cells and intrathymic progenitors accounted for some patients' high TCRbeta diversity at day 60.

This clonotype has more than one count but fewer than ten. Its matching antigen is unknown. A library of TCRbeta sequences, prepared with unique molecular identifiers, was generated. A single record per CDR3 protein comes from TCRdb applying MiXCR to the PCR reads. The data show 700,000 to 950,000 distinct CDR3 sequences, roughly 15% seen once. Trimming shortened V by 0 bases and J by 8 bases, and 12 bases separated the two germline ends. CDR1 is SGHDT and CDR2 is YYEEEE in the germline V gene. CDR3 length: 14 residues. The sample was PBMCs, mostly from graft donor cells, taken 360 days after TCRalphabeta/CD19-depleted stem cell transplant. The clonotype was recovered from a male patient younger than 18 who had a stem cell transplant for acute lymphoblastic leukemia, so the T cells may come from the graft donor. The chain couples TRBV5-6 to TRBJ2-1; TRBD2 might be the D (5 bases). This CDR3 is CASSLVEAVDEQFF. In DNA, the CDR3 is TGTGCCAGCAGCTTGGTGGAGGCCGTGGATGAGCAGTTCTTC.